Listed below are T cell receptor beta chains from one sample, sequenced in a study of patients and donors after allogeneic stem cell transplantation. TCRdb processed the RT-PCR reads anew with MiXCR; each CDR3 protein has one entry. The sample includes about 230,000 distinct CDR3 sequences, around 14% of them seen just once. Sequencing was performed on blood, either unsorted or a sorted T cell fraction (not recorded which). These receptors came from a human donor who was either an allogeneic HSCT recipient or a stem cell or donor lymphocyte infusion donor (not recorded which). It is not recorded whose cells these are; they may come from a transplant donor. Both conserved end residues are part of each CDR3. Each record gives: CDR3 protein, V gene, J gene.

CDR3aa: CSVSLNYEQYF
v_gene: TRBV29-1
j_gene: TRBJ2-7

CDR3aa: CASSQGGTLGQPQHF
v_gene: TRBV4-3
j_gene: TRBJ1-5

CDR3aa: CASSSDSDNEQFF
v_gene: TRBV5-6
j_gene: TRBJ2-1

CDR3aa: CASRLARDYGLAKNIQYF
v_gene: TRBV12-2
j_gene: TRBJ2-4

CDR3aa: CSATSGGASYQETQYF
v_gene: TRBV20-1
j_gene: TRBJ2-5

CDR3aa: CASSQGLARDEQFF
v_gene: TRBV5-6
j_gene: TRBJ2-1

CDR3aa: CASSLPGSPEAFF
v_gene: TRBV7-9
j_gene: TRBJ1-1

CDR3aa: CASSAMTSGSPSYEQYF
v_gene: TRBV7-8
j_gene: TRBJ2-7

CDR3aa: CASSSLAGGSSYNEQFF
v_gene: TRBV5-6
j_gene: TRBJ2-1

CDR3aa: CASSSTRNEAFF
v_gene: TRBV5-6
j_gene: TRBJ1-1

CDR3aa: CAISGAANYGYTF
v_gene: TRBV10-3
j_gene: TRBJ1-2

CDR3aa: CASSLSRTGNQPQHF
v_gene: TRBV7-8
j_gene: TRBJ1-5

CDR3aa: CASSSLAGTYNEQFF
v_gene: TRBV5-1
j_gene: TRBJ2-1

CDR3aa: CASSQESMGSYEQYF
v_gene: TRBV4-2
j_gene: TRBJ2-7

CDR3aa: CASSLNGRTSTDTQYF
v_gene: TRBV5-1
j_gene: TRBJ2-3

CDR3aa: CASSFRQGVYEQFF
v_gene: TRBV12-3/TRBV12-4
j_gene: TRBJ2-1

CDR3aa: CAINLERYNEQFF
v_gene: TRBV10-3
j_gene: TRBJ2-1

CDR3aa: CASSFSGVNTGELFF
v_gene: TRBV5-1
j_gene: TRBJ2-2

CDR3aa: CASSQAQSWDFLGRGYTF
v_gene: TRBV3-1
j_gene: TRBJ1-2

CDR3aa: CASSQEYWGSNEQFF
v_gene: TRBV4-3
j_gene: TRBJ2-1

CDR3aa: CASRSDSATGNTIYF
v_gene: TRBV7-9
j_gene: TRBJ1-3

CDR3aa: CASSLGLQTYNEQFF
v_gene: TRBV7-3
j_gene: TRBJ2-1

CDR3aa: CASSKGLAGVGEQFF
v_gene: TRBV7-2
j_gene: TRBJ2-1

CDR3aa: CASSLGGGYEQFF
v_gene: TRBV12-3/TRBV12-4
j_gene: TRBJ2-1

CDR3aa: CASSEALRGSGNTIYF
v_gene: TRBV6-1
j_gene: TRBJ1-3

CDR3aa: CASSSGLMGTQYF
v_gene: TRBV6-5
j_gene: TRBJ2-5

CDR3aa: CASNTQGITYNEQFF
v_gene: TRBV5-4
j_gene: TRBJ2-1

CDR3aa: CASSLDEGGETDTQYF
v_gene: TRBV7-8
j_gene: TRBJ2-3

CDR3aa: CSAREEGTSRETQYF
v_gene: TRBV20-1
j_gene: TRBJ2-5

CDR3aa: CASKGFVETQYF
v_gene: TRBV6-2/TRBV6-3
j_gene: TRBJ2-5

CDR3aa: CSARPATDTQYF
v_gene: TRBV20-1
j_gene: TRBJ2-3

CDR3aa: CASSLPASGRANGELFF
v_gene: TRBV12-3/TRBV12-4
j_gene: TRBJ2-2

CDR3aa: CASSPDGVGTEAFF
v_gene: TRBV6-1
j_gene: TRBJ1-1

CDR3aa: CASSADRGGYNEQFF
v_gene: TRBV2
j_gene: TRBJ2-1

CDR3aa: CASSPRGLAGGVIQYF
v_gene: TRBV19
j_gene: TRBJ2-4

CDR3aa: CASSIDRSNQPQHF
v_gene: TRBV19
j_gene: TRBJ1-5